A selection of T cell receptor beta chains follows, all from one sample in a study of sequential checkpoint blockade in melanoma. Libraries were prepared by immunoSEQ multiplex PCR; TCRdb keeps only in-frame clonotypes and omits some of them. There are 3,500 to 4,500 clones in the sample; approximately 56% occur only once, and more than 70% lies in the top ten. This specimen was CD8+ T cells sorted from blood (inferred from file names), taken from a patient given nivolumab and ipilimumab in sequence. These receptors all stem from a human donor with melanoma. The CDR3 runs from the conserved cysteine through the conserved F or W. The order of the fields is V gene, J gene, CDR3 protein.

>TRBV28|TRBJ2-7
CASSLAASPEQYF
>TRBV12-5|TRBJ2-5
CASGTGPPGEQYF
>TRBV27|TRBJ2-1
CASSLSRNEQFF
>TRBV4-3|TRBJ2-7
CASSHHGTVEYF
>TRBV5-1|TRBJ1-2
CASSWTRAVDYGYTF
>TRBV28|TRBJ2-7
CASSLVWDRGIDEQYF
>TRBV28|TRBJ1-4
CASSFRDRGANEKLFF
>TRBV4-2|TRBJ2-2
CASSQAGEETGELFF
>TRBV28|TRBJ1-1
CASSLRQGDTEAFF
>TRBV11-2|TRBJ2-7
CASSLATVYEQYF
>TRBV7-9|TRBJ1-1
CASSLDQGLNTEAFF
>TRBV7-9|TRBJ1-2
CASSPQGTYGYTF
>TRBV7-2|TRBJ2-5
CASSFGGPQETQYF
>TRBV4-3|TRBJ1-5
CASSQDRALAQPQHF
>TRBV4-2|TRBJ1-1
CASSQAGTEAFF
>TRBV18|TRBJ1-2
CASSQWGTGSNYGYTF
>TRBV28|TRBJ2-3
CASRINRGPSTDTQYF
>TRBV4-1|TRBJ2-7
CASSQNPGQPYEQYF
>TRBV29-1|TRBJ2-1
CSVENASGNLNEQFF
>TRBV29-1|TRBJ2-3
CSVETSLTDTQYF
>TRBV2|TRBJ2-3
CASSDLAGSTDTQYF
>TRBV5-4|TRBJ2-7
CASSLELSYEQYF
>TRBV19|TRBJ1-5
CASQTGFGNQPQHF
>TRBV5-6|TRBJ1-4
CASSSPQGAPNEKLFF
>TRBV7-9|TRBJ2-7
CASSLDNRGEQYF
>TRBV27|TRBJ2-3
CASTGAGVGTDTQYF
>TRBV2|TRBJ1-1
CASRATPTGFGTEAFF
>TRBV7-9|TRBJ1-2
CASSLGYRDRGYGYTF
>TRBV6-5|TRBJ2-7
CASSLPPSFEQYF
>TRBV2|TRBJ2-2
CASIQWGGTPNTGELFF
>TRBV5-5|TRBJ2-7
CASSQDSWAGGYEQYF
>TRBV27|TRBJ1-2
CASSSSIRGRGYTF
>TRBV11-3|TRBJ1-2
CASSLAQYGYTF